This paragraph covers one TCR beta chain sequence. Its antigen is unidentified. Germline CDR1 is MGHRA and CDR2 is YSYEKL. The CDR3 has 18 residues. V gave up 1 base and J gave up 2 bases; unmatched junction bases: 7. This record comes from a study of a mutant IDH1 vaccine in newly diagnosed glioma. Study-level background: Before enrollment, patients got radiotherapy alone, temozolomide alone, or mostly the combination. Study outcomes and limitations: Detectable vaccine-induced immune responses arose in around 93% of patients.

Sequenced by immunoSEQ multiplex PCR; TCRdb stores in-frame clones only, minus some. The sample has some 61,000 clones; 65% to 90% are singletons. Documented time point: baseline, week 1 (first vaccination visit). Treatment noted: pre-vaccination baseline after standard-of-care therapy. Those who donated had recent WHO grade 3 or 4 IDH1-mutant, ATRX-lost astrocytomas. Sequenced here: PBMCs, sampled from a glioma patient treated with radiotherapy, temozolomide or both. The rearrangement uses TRBV4-1 and TRBJ2-3, with 12 bases fitting TRBD2. This receptor was taken from a young man with glioma. The CDR3 DNA sequence: TGCGCCAGCAGCCAAGTCGCTCTAGCGGGGGGGGACACAGATACGCAGTATTTT. Translated, it gives CASSQVALAGGDTDTQYF.